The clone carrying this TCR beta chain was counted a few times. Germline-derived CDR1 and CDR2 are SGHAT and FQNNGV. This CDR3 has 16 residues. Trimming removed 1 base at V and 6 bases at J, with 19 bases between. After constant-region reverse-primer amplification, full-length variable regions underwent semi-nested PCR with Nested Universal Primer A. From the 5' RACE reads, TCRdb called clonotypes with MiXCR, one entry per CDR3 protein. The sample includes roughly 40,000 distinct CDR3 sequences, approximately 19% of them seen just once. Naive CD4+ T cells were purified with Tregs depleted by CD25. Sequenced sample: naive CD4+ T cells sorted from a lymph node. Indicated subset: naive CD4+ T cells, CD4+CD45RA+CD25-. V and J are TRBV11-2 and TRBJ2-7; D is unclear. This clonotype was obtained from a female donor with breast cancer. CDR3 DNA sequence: TGTGCCAGCAGCTTAGGAGGAGCACCCCCCGTATCCGAGCAGTACTTC. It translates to CASSLGGAPPVSEQYF.